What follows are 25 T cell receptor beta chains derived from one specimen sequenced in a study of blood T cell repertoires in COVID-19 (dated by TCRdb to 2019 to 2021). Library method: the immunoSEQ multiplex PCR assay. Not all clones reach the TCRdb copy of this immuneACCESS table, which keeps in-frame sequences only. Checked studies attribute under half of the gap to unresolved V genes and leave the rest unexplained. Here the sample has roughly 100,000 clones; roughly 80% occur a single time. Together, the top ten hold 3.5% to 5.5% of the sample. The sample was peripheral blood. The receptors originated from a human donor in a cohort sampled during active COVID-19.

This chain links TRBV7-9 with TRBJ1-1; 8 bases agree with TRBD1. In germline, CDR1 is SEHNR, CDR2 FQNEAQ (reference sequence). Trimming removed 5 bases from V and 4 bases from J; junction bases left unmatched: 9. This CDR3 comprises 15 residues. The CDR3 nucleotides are TGTGCCAGCAGCCAAAGGACAGGGTTGAGCACTGAAGCTTTCTTT. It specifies CASSQRTGLSTEAFF.

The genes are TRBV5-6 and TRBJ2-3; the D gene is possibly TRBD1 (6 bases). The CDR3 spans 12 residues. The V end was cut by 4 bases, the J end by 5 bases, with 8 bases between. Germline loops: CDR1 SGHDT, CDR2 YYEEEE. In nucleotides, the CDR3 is TGTGCCAGCAGCACAGGGTTAGATACGCAGTATTTT. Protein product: CASSTGLDTQYF.

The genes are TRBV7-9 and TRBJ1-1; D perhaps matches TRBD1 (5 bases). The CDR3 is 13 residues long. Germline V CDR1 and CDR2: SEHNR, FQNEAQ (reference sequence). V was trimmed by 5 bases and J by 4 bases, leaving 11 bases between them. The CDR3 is CASSRTGVTEAFF. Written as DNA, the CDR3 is TGTGCCAGCAGCAGAACAGGCGTCACTGAAGCTTTCTTT. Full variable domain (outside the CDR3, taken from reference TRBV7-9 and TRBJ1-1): DTGVSQNPRHKITKRGQNVTFRCDPISEHNRLYWYRQTLGQGPEFLTYFQNEAQLEKSRLLSDRFSAERPKGSFSTLEIQRTEQGDSAMYLCASSRTGVTEAFFGQGTRLTVV.

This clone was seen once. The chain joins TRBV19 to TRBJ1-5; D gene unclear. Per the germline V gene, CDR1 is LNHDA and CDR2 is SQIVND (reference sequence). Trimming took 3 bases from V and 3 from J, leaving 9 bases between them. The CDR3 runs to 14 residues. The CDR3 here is CASSIAQTNQPQHF. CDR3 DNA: TGTGCCAGTAGTATCGCACAGACCAATCAGCCCCAGCATTTT.

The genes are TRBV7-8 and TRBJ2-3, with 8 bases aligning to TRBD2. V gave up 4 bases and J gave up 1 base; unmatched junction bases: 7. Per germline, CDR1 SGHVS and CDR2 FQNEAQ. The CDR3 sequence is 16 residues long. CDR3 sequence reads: CASSYLAGRRTDTQYF. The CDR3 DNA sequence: TGTGCCAGCAGCTATCTAGCGGGCCGACGCACAGATACGCAGTATTTT.

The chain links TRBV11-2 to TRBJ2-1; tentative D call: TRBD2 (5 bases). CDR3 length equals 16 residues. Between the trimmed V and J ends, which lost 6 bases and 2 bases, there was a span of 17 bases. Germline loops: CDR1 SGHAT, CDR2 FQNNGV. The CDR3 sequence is CASSLRPPGAYNEQFF. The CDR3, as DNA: TGTGCCAGCAGTCTTAGACCGCCCGGGGCCTACAATGAGCAGTTCTTC.

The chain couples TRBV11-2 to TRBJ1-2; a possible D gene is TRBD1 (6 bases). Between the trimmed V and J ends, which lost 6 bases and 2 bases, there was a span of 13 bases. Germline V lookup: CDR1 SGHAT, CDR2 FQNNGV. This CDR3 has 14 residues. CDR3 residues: CASRSTGYNYGYTF. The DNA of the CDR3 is TGTGCCAGCAGATCAACAGGGTACAACTATGGCTACACCTTC.

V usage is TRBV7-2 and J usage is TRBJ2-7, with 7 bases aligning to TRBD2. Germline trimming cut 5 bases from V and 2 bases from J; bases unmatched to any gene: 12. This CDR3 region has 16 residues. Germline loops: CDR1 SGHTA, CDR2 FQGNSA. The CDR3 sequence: CASSEGLGGIPYEQYF. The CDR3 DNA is TGTGCCAGCAGCGAAGGGTTGGGGGGGATCCCCTACGAGCAGTACTTC.

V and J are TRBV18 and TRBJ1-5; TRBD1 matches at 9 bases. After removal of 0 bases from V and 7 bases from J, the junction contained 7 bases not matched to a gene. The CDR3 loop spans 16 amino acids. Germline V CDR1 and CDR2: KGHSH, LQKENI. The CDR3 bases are TGTGCCAGCTCACCACCGAACAGGGGGCTAGGGCAGCCCCAGCATTTT. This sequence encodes CASSPPNRGLGQPQHF.

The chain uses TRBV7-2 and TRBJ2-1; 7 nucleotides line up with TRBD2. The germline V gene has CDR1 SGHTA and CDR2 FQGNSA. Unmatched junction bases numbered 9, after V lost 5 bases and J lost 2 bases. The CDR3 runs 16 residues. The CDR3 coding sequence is TGTGCCAGCAGCCGTACGGCGGGGGATCCCTACAATGAGCAGTTCTTC. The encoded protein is CASSRTAGDPYNEQFF.

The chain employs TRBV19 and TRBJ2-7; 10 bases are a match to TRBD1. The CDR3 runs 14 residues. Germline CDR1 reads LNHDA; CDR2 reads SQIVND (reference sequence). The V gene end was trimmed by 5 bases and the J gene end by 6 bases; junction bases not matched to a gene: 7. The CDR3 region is CASSQGQGRFEQYF. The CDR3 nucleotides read TGTGCCAGTAGTCAGGGACAGGGGAGGTTCGAGCAGTACTTC.

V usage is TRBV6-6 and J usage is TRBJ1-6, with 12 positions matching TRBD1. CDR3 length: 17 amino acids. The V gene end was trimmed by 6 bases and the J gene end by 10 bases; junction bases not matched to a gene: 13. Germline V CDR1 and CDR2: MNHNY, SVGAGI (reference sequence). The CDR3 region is CASRRPGQGAKGSPLHF. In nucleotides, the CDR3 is TGTGCCAGCAGGCGACCGGGACAGGGGGCAAAGGGGTCACCCCTCCACTTT.

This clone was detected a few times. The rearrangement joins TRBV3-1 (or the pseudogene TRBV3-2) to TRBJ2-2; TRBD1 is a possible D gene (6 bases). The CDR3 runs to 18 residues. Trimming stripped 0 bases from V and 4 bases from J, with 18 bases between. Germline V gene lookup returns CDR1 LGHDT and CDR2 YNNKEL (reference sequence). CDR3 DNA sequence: TGTGCCAGCAGCCAAGATACGAGACAGGAGCGAGGCACCGGGGAGCTGTTTTTT. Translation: CASSQDTRQERGTGELFF.

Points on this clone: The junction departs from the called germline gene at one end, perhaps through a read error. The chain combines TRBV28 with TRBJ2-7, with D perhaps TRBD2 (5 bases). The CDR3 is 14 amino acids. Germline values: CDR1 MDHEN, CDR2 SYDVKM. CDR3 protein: CASSLWLGEYGQYF. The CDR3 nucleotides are TGTGCCAGCAGTTTATGGCTGGGAGAGTACGGGCAGTACTTC.

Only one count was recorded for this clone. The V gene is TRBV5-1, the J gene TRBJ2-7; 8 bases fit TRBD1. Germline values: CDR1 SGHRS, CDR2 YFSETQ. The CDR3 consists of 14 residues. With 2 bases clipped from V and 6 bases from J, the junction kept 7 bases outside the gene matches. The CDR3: CASSFRQGMGEQYF. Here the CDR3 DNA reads TGCGCCAGCAGCTTCAGACAGGGGATGGGCGAGCAGTACTTC.

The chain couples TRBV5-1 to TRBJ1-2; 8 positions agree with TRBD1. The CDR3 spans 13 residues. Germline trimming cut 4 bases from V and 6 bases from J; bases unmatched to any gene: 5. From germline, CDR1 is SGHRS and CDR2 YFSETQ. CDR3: CASSRGQGDGYTF. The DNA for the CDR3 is TGCGCCAGCAGCCGAGGACAGGGAGATGGCTACACCTTC.

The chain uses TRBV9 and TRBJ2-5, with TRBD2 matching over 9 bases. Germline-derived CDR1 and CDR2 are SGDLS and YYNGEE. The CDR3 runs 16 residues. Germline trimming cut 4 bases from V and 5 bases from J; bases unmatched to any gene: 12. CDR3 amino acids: CASSLVGRGGLETQYF. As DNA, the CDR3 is TGTGCCAGCAGCCTCGTCGGGCGGGGGGGCCTGGAGACCCAGTACTTC.

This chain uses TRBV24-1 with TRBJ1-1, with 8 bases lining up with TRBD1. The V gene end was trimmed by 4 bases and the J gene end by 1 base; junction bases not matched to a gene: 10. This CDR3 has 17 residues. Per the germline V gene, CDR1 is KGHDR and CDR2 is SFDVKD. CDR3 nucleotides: TGTGCCACCAGTGACCATACCAGGGGGCTGGGGAACACTGAAGCTTTCTTT. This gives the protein CATSDHTRGLGNTEAFF.

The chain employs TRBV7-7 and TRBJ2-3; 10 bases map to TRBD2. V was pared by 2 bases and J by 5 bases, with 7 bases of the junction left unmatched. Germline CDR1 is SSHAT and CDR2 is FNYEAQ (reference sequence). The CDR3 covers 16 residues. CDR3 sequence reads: CASSLLSGGAIDTQYF. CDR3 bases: TGTGCCAGCAGCTTACTCAGCGGGGGGGCCATAGATACGCAGTATTTT.

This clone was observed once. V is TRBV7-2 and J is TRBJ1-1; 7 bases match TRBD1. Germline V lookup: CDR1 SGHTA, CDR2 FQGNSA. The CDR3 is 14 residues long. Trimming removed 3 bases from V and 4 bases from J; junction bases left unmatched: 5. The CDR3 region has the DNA TGTGCCAGCAGCTTTGACTCAGGGGGCACTGAAGCTTTCTTT. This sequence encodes CASSFDSGGTEAFF.

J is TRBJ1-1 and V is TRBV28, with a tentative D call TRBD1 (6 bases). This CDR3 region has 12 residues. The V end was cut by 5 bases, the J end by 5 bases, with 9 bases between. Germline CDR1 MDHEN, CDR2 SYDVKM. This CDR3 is CASSTTGTEAFF. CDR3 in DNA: TGTGCCAGCAGTACAACAGGGACTGAAGCTTTCTTT.

The CDR3 region is CASSPQAYEQYF. The CDR3 DNA sequence: TGTGCCAGCAGTCCCCAGGCCTACGAGCAGTACTTC. The rearrangement links TRBV12-3 or TRBV12-4 to TRBJ2-7; D remains ambiguous. This CDR3 spans 12 amino acids. V lost 5 bases and J lost 2, with 7 bases in between.

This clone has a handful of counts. As DNA, the CDR3 is TGCGCCAGCAGCGCACCCGGGACAGTGGGTTTTTCACCCCTCCACTTT. It specifies CASSAPGTVGFSPLHF. V is TRBV5-1 and J is TRBJ1-6; 7 bases line up with TRBD1. Looked up from germline, CDR1 is SGHRS and CDR2 is YFSETQ. The CDR3 consists of 16 residues. V was clipped by 4 bases and J by 9 bases; unmatched bases: 13. The whole variable domain, filled in from reference TRBV5-1 and TRBJ1-6, reads KAGVTQTPRYLIKTRGQQVTLSCSPISGHRSVSWYQQTPGQGLQFLFEYFSETQRNKGNFPGRFSGRQFSNSRSEMNVSTLELGDSALYLCASSAPGTVGFSPLHFGNGTRLTVT.

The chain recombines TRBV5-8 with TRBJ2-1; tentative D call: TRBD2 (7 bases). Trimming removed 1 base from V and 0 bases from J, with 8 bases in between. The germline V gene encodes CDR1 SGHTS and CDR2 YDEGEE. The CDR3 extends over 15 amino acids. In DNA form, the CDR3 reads TGTGCCAGCAGCTTGAGGGGGGGCTCCTACAATGAGCAGTTCTTC. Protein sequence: CASSLRGGSYNEQFF.

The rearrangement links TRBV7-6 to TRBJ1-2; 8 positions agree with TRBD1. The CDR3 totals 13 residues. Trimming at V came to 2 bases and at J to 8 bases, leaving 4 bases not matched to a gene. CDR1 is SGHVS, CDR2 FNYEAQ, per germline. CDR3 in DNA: TGTGCCAGCAGCTTATCAGGGGGCGAAGGCTACACCTTC. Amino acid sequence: CASSLSGGEGYTF.